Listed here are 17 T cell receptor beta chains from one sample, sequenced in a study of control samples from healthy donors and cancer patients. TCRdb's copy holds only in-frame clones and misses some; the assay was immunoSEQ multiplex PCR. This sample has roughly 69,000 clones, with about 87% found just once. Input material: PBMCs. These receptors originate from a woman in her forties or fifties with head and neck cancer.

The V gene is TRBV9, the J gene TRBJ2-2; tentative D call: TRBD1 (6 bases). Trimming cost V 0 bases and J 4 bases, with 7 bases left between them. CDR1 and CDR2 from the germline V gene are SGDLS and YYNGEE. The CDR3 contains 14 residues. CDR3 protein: CASSVGTATGELFF. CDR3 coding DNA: TGTGCCAGCAGCGTAGGGACAGCCACCGGGGAGCTGTTTTTT.

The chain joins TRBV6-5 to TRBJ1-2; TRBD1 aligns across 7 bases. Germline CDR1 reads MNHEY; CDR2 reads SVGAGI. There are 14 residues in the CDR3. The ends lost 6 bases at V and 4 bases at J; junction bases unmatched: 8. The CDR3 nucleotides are TGTGCCAGCAGACACCCCGGGACAGCCTATGGCTACACCTTC. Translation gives CASRHPGTAYGYTF.

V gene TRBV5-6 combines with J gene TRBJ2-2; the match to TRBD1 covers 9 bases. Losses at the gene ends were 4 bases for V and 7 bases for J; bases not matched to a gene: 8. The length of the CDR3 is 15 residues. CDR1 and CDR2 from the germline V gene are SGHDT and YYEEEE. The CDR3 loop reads CASSVVQGAIGELFF. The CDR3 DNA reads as TGTGCCAGCAGCGTGGTACAGGGGGCGATCGGGGAGCTGTTTTTT. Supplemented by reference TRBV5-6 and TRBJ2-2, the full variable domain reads DAGVTQSPTHLIKTRGQQVTLRCSPKSGHDTVSWYQQALGQGPQFIFQYYEEEERQRGNFPDRFSGHQFPNYSSELNVNALLLGDSALYLCASSVVQGAIGELFFGEGSRLTVL.

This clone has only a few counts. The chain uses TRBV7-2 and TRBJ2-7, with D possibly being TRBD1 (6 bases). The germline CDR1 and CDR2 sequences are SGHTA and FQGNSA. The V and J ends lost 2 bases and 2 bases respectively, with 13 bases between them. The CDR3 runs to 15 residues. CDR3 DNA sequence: TGTGCCAGCAGCTTATCGGGGACAACGACCTACGAGCAGTACTTC. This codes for CASSLSGTTTYEQYF.

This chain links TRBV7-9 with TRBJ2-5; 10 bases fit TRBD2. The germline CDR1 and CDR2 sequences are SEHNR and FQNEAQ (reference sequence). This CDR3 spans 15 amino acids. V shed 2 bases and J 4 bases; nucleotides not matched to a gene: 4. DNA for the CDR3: TGTGCCAGCAGCTTAATGCTAGCGGGGGTAGAGACCCAGTACTTC. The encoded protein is CASSLMLAGVETQYF.

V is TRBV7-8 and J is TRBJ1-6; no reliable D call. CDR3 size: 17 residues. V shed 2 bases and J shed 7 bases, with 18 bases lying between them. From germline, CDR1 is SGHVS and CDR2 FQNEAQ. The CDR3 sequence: CASSLLGGMELNSPLHF. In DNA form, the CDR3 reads TGTGCCAGCAGCTTATTGGGAGGGATGGAGCTGAATTCACCCCTCCACTTT.

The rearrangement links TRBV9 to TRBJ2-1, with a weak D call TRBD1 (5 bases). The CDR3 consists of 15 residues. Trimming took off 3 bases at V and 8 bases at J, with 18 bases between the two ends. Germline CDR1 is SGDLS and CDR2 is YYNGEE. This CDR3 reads CASSARQSTNDEQFF. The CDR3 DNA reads TGTGCCAGCAGCGCCCGACAGTCCACCAACGATGAGCAGTTCTTC.

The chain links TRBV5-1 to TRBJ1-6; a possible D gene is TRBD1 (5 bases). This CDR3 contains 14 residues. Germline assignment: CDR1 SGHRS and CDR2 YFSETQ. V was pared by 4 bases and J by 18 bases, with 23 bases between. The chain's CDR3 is CASSENGDLARSHF. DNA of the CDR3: TGCGCCAGCAGCGAAAACGGGGACCTCGCTAGGTCCCACTTT.

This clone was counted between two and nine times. DNA of the CDR3: TGTGCCAGCAACTCACCCGGGCGGGGACGCAATGAGCAGTTCTTC. The encoded protein is CASNSPGRGRNEQFF. The chain is built from TRBV6-5 and TRBJ2-1, with D maybe TRBD2 (6 bases). Germline V gives CDR1 MNHEY, CDR2 SVGAGI. This CDR3 has 15 amino acids. The V gene lost 7 bases and the J gene lost 6 bases, with 19 bases spanning the gap.

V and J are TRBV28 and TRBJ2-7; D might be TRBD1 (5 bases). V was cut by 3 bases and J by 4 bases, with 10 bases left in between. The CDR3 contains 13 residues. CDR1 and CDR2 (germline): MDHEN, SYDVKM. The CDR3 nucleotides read TGTGCCAGCAGTTTGGCAGGGTCGTACGAGCAGTACTTC. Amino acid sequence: CASSLAGSYEQYF.

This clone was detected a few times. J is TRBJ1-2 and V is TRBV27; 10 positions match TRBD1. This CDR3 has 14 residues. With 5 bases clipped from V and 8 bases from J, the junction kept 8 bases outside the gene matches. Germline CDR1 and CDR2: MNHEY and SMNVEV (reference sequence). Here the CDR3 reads CASSPGQGVVGYTF. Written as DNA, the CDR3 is TGTGCCAGCAGTCCCGGACAGGGGGTGGTAGGCTACACCTTC.

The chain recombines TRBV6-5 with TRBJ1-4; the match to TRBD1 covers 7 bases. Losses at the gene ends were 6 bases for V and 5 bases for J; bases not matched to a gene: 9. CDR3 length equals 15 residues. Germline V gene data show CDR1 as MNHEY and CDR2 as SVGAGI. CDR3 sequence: CASRDTGTVNEKLFF. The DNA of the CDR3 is TGTGCCAGCAGAGACACCGGGACAGTCAATGAAAAACTGTTTTTT.

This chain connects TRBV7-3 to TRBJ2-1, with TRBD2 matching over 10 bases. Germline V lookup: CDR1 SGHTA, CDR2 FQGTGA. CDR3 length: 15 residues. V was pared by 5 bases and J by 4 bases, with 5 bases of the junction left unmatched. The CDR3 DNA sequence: TGTGCCAGCAGCCGGTCGACTAGCGGGTACAATGAGCAGTTCTTC. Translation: CASSRSTSGYNEQFF. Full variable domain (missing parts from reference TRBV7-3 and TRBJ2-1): GAGVSQTPSNKVTEKGKYVELRCDPISGHTALYWYRQSLGQGPEFLIYFQGTGAADDSGLPNDRFFAVRPEGSVSTLKIQRTERGDSAVYLCASSRSTSGYNEQFFGPGTRLTVL.

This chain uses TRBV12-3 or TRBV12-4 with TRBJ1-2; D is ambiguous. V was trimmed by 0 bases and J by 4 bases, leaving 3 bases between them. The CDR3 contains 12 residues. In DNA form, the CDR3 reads TGTGCCAGCAGTTTAGCGGCCTATGGCTACACCTTC. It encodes CASSLAAYGYTF.

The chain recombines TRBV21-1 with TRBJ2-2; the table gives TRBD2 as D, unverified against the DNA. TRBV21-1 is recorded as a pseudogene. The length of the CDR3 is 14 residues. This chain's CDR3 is CASKGLLNTGELFF. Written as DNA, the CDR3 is TGTGCCAGCAAGGGACTTTTAAACACCGGGGAGCTGTTTTTT.

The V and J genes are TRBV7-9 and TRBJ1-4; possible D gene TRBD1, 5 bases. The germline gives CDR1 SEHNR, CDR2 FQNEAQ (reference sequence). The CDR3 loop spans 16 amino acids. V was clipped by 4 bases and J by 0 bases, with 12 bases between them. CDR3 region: CASSYSQGATNEKLFF. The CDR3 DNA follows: TGTGCCAGCAGCTACTCCCAGGGAGCAACTAATGAAAAACTGTTTTTT.

This CDR3 is CASSARLQGLGSYEQYF. CDR3 in DNA: TGTGCCAGCAGCGCGCGACTACAGGGACTTGGGTCCTACGAGCAGTACTTC. The rearrangement uses TRBV7-2 and TRBJ2-7; possibly TRBD1 or TRBD2 for D (6 bases each). Per germline, CDR1 SGHTA and CDR2 FQGNSA. The V end lost 5 bases, the J end lost 1 base, and 21 bases lay between the germline ends. The CDR3 length is 17 residues.